This TCR beta chain was sequenced in a study of CD8+ T cells in alopecia areata. Background on the study: The drug, oral tofacitinib, was given to treated patients at 5 to 10 mg twice daily. After 6 to 18 months of tofacitinib, follow-up continued 6 months off drug.

Study results and caveats: Especially in alopecia totalis/universalis, lesional scalp showed greater clonality than normal scalp did.

V was shortened by 4 bases and J by 6 bases, with 25 bases between the two germline ends. The CDR3 runs to 18 residues. Obtained from alopecia areata patients were lesional scalp punch biopsies along with peripheral blood. About this clone: Its specificity is not known.

In each case, RNA was isolated and then reverse transcribed into cDNA as the sequencing template. Repertoires were generated with immunoSEQ multiplex PCR, while TCRdb's copy carries only in-frame clones and drops some. Here the sample spans approximately 150,000 clones, 87% being singletons. The material was CD8+ T cells sorted from blood, obtained at week 0. The TCR was taken from a human donor with alopecia areata. This chain links TRBV23-1 with TRBJ1-5; tentatively, D is TRBD1 (6 bases). TRBV23-1 is an ORF, and what it does is uncertain. As DNA, the CDR3 is TGCGCCAGCAGTCCCGATTCCTGCAGGGGAGAAGAGTTTCAGCCCCAGCATTTT. Amino acid sequence: CASSPDSCRGEEFQPQHF.